A single sample is the source of the 6 T cell receptor beta chains below, sequenced in a study of cytomegalovirus exposure and HLA in healthy donors. Amplification used 60 Vbeta primers and 13 Jbeta primers. Some clones are missing from TCRdb's copy, which holds only in-frame ones; the method was immunoSEQ multiplex PCR. Among 100,000 to 150,000 clones listed, approximately 80% were seen once. The sequencing sample was made of PBMCs. The receptors shown here come from a man younger than 35 in good health and CMV-seronegative.

The rearrangement joins TRBV5-1 to TRBJ2-2, with 7 positions matching TRBD1. The CDR3 totals 16 residues. V shed 0 bases and J 1 base; nucleotides not matched to a gene: 3. Germline V lookup: CDR1 SGHRS, CDR2 YFSETQ. The DNA for the CDR3 is TGCGCCAGCAGCTTGGTTCGGACAGGGAACACCGGGGAGCTGTTTTTT. Translated, it gives CASSLVRTGNTGELFF.

This rearrangement joins TRBV15 to TRBJ1-1, with D unresolved. This CDR3 comprises 15 residues. Between the trimmed V and J ends, which lost 5 bases and 1 base, there was a span of 14 bases. Germline assignment: CDR1 LNHNV and CDR2 YYDKDF (reference sequence). CDR3 residues: CATSEFKEGNTEAFF. In DNA, the CDR3 is TGTGCCACCAGCGAGTTCAAGGAGGGGAACACTGAAGCTTTCTTT.

The genes are TRBV4-1 and TRBJ1-3; 7 bases line up with TRBD1. Trimming cost V 0 bases and J 0 bases; bases outside gene matches: 2. Germline lookup yields CDR1 MGHRA and CDR2 YSYEKL. The CDR3 is 16 amino acids. The chain's CDR3 is CASSQEGTVSGNTIYF. In DNA, the CDR3 is TGCGCCAGCAGCCAAGAGGGGACAGTCTCTGGAAACACCATATATTTT.

The genes are TRBV7-2 and TRBJ2-2; 8 bases agree with TRBD2. The germline gives CDR1 SGHTA, CDR2 FQGNSA. The trim removed 2 bases at V and 0 bases at J, leaving 8 bases unmatched. CDR3 length: 18 residues. CDR3 bases: TGTGCCAGCAGCTTAACAGCGGGGGCCGCAGCGAACACCGGGGAGCTGTTTTTT. Its protein is CASSLTAGAAANTGELFF.

The chain recombines TRBV5-1 with TRBJ1-6; perhaps TRBD1 as D (6 bases). V shed 4 bases and J shed 8 bases, with 16 bases lying between them. Germline V gene data show CDR1 as SGHRS and CDR2 as YFSETQ. The CDR3 totals 15 residues. As DNA, the CDR3 is TGCGCCAGCAGCCCACATCGGGCAGGGGATTCACCCCTCCACTTT. Its translation is CASSPHRAGDSPLHF.

The rearrangement links TRBV7-2 to TRBJ1-6; D is unclear. The germline V gene has CDR1 SGHTA and CDR2 FQGNSA. This CDR3 region has 15 residues. V shed 7 bases and J shed 0 bases, with 10 bases lying between them. DNA for the CDR3: TGTGCCAGCAAAACGGGGAGCTCCTATAATTCACCCCTCCACTTT. Translating gives CASKTGSSYNSPLHF.